A single sample gave rise to the 12 T cell receptor beta chains below, sequenced in a study of cytomegalovirus exposure and HLA in healthy donors. The PCR was carried out with 60 Vbeta primers and 13 Jbeta primers. Method: immunoSEQ multiplex PCR; TCRdb's copy keeps in-frame clones and lacks some. This sample has 150,000 to 200,000 clones, with about 79% found just once. What was sequenced was PBMCs. All receptors derive from a boy between 2 and 15 years old in good health and CMV-seronegative.

The genes are TRBV29-1 and TRBJ2-3; D is perhaps TRBD2 (6 bases). V was shortened by 4 bases and J by 3 bases, with 8 bases between the two germline ends. Germline V lookup: CDR1 SQVTM, CDR2 ANQGSEA. The CDR3 spans 12 residues. CDR3 in DNA: TGCAGCGTTGGGAGGGGAACAGATACGCAGTATTTT. Translated, it gives CSVGRGTDTQYF.

The V gene is TRBV9, the J gene TRBJ2-3, with D perhaps matching TRBD2 (6 bases). CDR3 length: 14 residues. The germline V and J ends were trimmed by 4 bases and 4 bases, with 13 bases remaining between them. Looked up from germline, CDR1 is SGDLS and CDR2 is YYNGEE. CDR3 in amino acids: CASSLRLDADTQYF. The CDR3 nucleotides are TGTGCCAGCAGCCTCCGACTAGATGCAGATACGCAGTATTTT.

This chain connects TRBV10-3 to TRBJ2-5, with 7 positions matching TRBD2. The germline CDR1 and CDR2 sequences are ENHRY and SYGVKD. The CDR3 is made up of 13 amino acids. J gave up 4 bases and V 3 bases, and 2 bases lay outside the gene matches. The CDR3 spells CAISDGGRETQYF. CDR3 coding DNA: TGTGCCATCAGTGACGGGGGGAGAGAGACCCAGTACTTC.

This rearrangement joins TRBV4-2 to TRBJ2-1; TRBD2 agrees at 7 bases. Per germline, CDR1 LGHNA and CDR2 YNFKEQ. V lost 3 bases to trimming and J lost 2 bases; unmatched junction nucleotides: 4. The length of the CDR3 is 15 residues. The CDR3, as DNA: TGTGCCAGCAGCCATTTCGCGGGGGCCTACAATGAGCAGTTCTTC. Protein: CASSHFAGAYNEQFF.

The V and J genes are TRBV7-9 and TRBJ1-2; D is uncertain. Trimming cost V 0 bases and J 5 bases, with 4 bases left between them. There are 12 residues in the CDR3. The germline gives CDR1 SEHNR, CDR2 FQNEAQ (reference sequence). The CDR3 is CASSLASYGYTF. The CDR3 DNA follows: TGTGCCAGCAGCTTAGCCAGTTATGGCTACACCTTC.

The chain combines TRBV5-1 with TRBJ1-2, with no clear D. Germline lookup yields CDR1 SGHRS and CDR2 YFSETQ. V lost 0 bases and J 0 bases, leaving 6 bases between the germline ends. The CDR3 has 14 amino acids. The CDR3 DNA reads as TGCGCCAGCAGCTTGGTGCCAGCTAACTATGGCTACACCTTC. As protein: CASSLVPANYGYTF.

The rearrangement joins TRBV25-1 to TRBJ1-2; D uncertain. Between the trimmed V and J ends, which lost 4 bases and 5 bases, there was a span of 11 bases. Germline CDR1 is MGHDK and CDR2 is SYGVNS. The length of the CDR3 is 13 residues. Here the CDR3 DNA reads TGTGCCAGCAGTGCGGGGTTTCGTTATGGCTACACCTTC. Translating gives CASSAGFRYGYTF.

This clone has just a few counts. The chain links TRBV4-3 to TRBJ2-2; TRBD2 is a possible D gene (5 bases). Germline CDR1 reads LGHNA; CDR2 reads YSLEER. This CDR3 has 17 residues. Trimming shortened V by 0 bases and J by 3 bases, and 14 bases separated the two germline ends. The CDR3 loop reads CASSQDPSGSYTGELFF. CDR3 coding DNA: TGCGCCAGCAGCCAAGATCCATCGGGGTCCTACACCGGGGAGCTGTTTTTT.

The chain uses TRBV7-2 and TRBJ2-7; D is possibly TRBD2 (5 bases). The CDR3 length is 15 residues. Trimming removed 5 bases from V and 6 bases from J, with 20 bases in between. CDR1 and CDR2 from the germline V gene are SGHTA and FQGNSA. The CDR3 coding sequence is TGTGCCAGCAGCCTTGAATCGACTACCCCGGCCGAGCAGTACTTC. Its translation: CASSLESTTPAEQYF.

The V and J genes are TRBV6-1 and TRBJ1-4; 9 nucleotides agree with TRBD1. Per the germline V gene, CDR1 is MNHNS and CDR2 is SASEGT. The CDR3 is made up of 14 amino acids. V lost 6 bases to trimming and J lost 6 bases; unmatched junction nucleotides: 5. The CDR3 loop is CASRNWDRDEKLFF. DNA for the CDR3: TGTGCCAGCAGGAACTGGGACAGGGATGAAAAACTGTTTTTT.

The rearrangement uses TRBV15 and TRBJ1-4, with D possibly TRBD1 on 6 matching bases. The CDR3 runs 14 residues. In germline, CDR1 is LNHNV, CDR2 YYDKDF (reference sequence). Trimming removed 1 base at V and 8 bases at J, with 11 bases between. The DNA of the CDR3 is TGTGCCACCAGCAGAGCGGGACAAGGGGAAAAACTGTTTTTT. It encodes CATSRAGQGEKLFF.

The V and J genes are TRBV6-1 and TRBJ1-4; 7 nucleotides align to TRBD1. CDR3 length: 14 amino acids. V was pared by 6 bases and J by 8 bases, with 9 bases of the junction left unmatched. Germline V gene sequence: CDR1 MNHNS, CDR2 SASEGT. The DNA for the CDR3 is TGTGCCAGCAGACCGACAGGGAGATTGGAAAAACTGTTTTTT. The encoded protein is CASRPTGRLEKLFF.